This TCR beta chain was recorded in a study of T cells after yellow fever vaccination. Study overall: Libraries from low-cell-number fractions were prepared with the SMART-Seq v4 Ultra Low Input RNA kit.

The CDR3 contains 18 residues. Germline-derived CDR1 and CDR2 are LGHNA and YNFKEQ. V shed 1 base, J shed 0 bases, and the junction held 8 bases outside the gene matches. Study-wide findings and caveats: A faster peak, day 5 versus 15, was reached by the weaker secondary response. A minor fraction of clonotypes spanned both CD4 and CD8 compartments.

About this clonotype: Its antigen is undetermined.

The 5'RACE template-switching step produced TCR cDNA and added a universal primer site and UMIs. From the 5' RACE reads, TCRdb called clonotypes with MiXCR, one entry per CDR3 protein. The sample lists fewer than 350,000 distinct CDR3 sequences; 4% to 5.5% were seen once. The chain is built from TRBV4-2 and TRBJ2-1; TRBD2 matches 8 bases. The material was PBMCs, obtained 15 days after the yellow fever booster vaccination. The origin of this receptor is a man aged 18 to 29 who received the YFV17D yellow fever vaccine. The CDR3 coding sequence is TGTGCCAGCAGCCAAGTGCAAGCGGGGGCGTCCTCCTACAATGAGCAGTTCTTC. Encoded protein: CASSQVQAGASSYNEQFF.